This T cell receptor (beta chain) stems from a study of T cells after yellow fever vaccination (dated by TCRdb to the late 2010s). For the study in its entirety: Libraries from fractions with low cell numbers were prepared with the SMART-Seq v4 Ultra Low Input RNA kit. To follow T-cell clones before and after both primary and booster YFV17D yellow fever vaccination, bulk TCR alpha and beta repertoires underwent longitudinal sequencing. Blood was drawn at multiple timepoints before and after primary and secondary immunization, with bulk PBMC replicates and cell subsets isolated. The cohort comprised two healthy male donors, one aged 18 to 30 and one aged 30 to 40 years. Study-level results and caveats: Computational filtering was needed because FACS-sorted repertoires could contain abundant contaminating clonotypes from the bulk population. Compared with the primary T-cell response, the secondary T-cell response was weaker but faster, peaking on day 5 rather than day 15. A small share of clonotypes occurred in both CD4 and CD8 compartments, likely arising from convergent recombination. Most clones expanded after primary vaccination (about 95% of CD4 and over 80% of CD8) were re-detected after the booster, suggesting that broad memory maintenance occurred. The study included only a couple of donors, which limits how far the findings can be generalized.

In the case of this clonotype: Its antigen is still unknown. There are no base qualities to consult, and no much larger clone falls within one base.

TCR cDNA was synthesized by 5'RACE template switching, which introduced a universal primer site and unique molecular identifiers. cDNA synthesis was primed from both the TCR alpha and TCR beta constant segments. Library amplification involved two PCR steps, and the second step added sample barcodes and sequencing adapters. Libraries were sequenced on Illumina HiSeq 2500 (2x100 bp) or NovaSeq (2x150 bp). In the source study's methods: MIGEC was used to demultiplex reads and collapse the reads into UMI consensus sequences, and MiXCR was used for V(D)J alignment. Clonotypes responding to the vaccine were identified with edgeR on replicate PBMC samples, with the criteria of FDR below 0.01 and a log2 fold change above 5 up to day 15. Each bulk clonotype was labeled CD4 or CD8 based on which sequenced repertoire, CD4 or CD8, contained the clonotype at higher abundance. The public reads were run again by TCRdb, first through fastp at Q25 and then through MiXCR, and only productive beta chains were kept. Here each entry gathers all rows of one CDR3 protein and keeps the most common genes and DNA. In this record, the V and J calls reflect TCRdb's handling and not the investigators' own analysis. The sample includes nearly 550,000 distinct CDR3 sequences, with about 19% observed a single time. Over 11% of the sample rests with the top ten.

The CDR3 starts with the cysteine, ends with the phenylalanine, and has 15 residues. The read is trimmed to its CDR3 DNA, 45 bases read in frame from base 1. The germline V and J ends show losses of 5 bases and 3 bases respectively, and no gene match explains 7 bases of the junction. Based on the germline V gene, the CDR1 and CDR2 sequences are SGHVS and FNYEAQ. The label giving this sample's treatment or condition can be read as: live attenuated yellow fever vaccine strain. Two biological replicates of bulk PBMCs were collected at each blood-draw timepoint. PBMCs were isolated from peripheral blood using a standard Ficoll-Paque protocol. TriZol was used to extract RNA from bulk PBMCs, from CD4 and CD8 fractions, and from dextramer-positive and dextramer-negative fractions.

The V gene is TRBV7-6 and the J gene is TRBJ2-7; TRBD2 agrees with 10 junctional bases. The sample here was PBMCs, taken 15 days after the yellow fever booster vaccination. The receptor comes from a man under 40 who received the YFV17D yellow fever vaccine. CDR3 reads: CASSLGTSADYEQYF. DNA sequence: TGTGCCAGCAGCCTCGGGACTAGCGCGGACTACGAGCAGTACTTC.